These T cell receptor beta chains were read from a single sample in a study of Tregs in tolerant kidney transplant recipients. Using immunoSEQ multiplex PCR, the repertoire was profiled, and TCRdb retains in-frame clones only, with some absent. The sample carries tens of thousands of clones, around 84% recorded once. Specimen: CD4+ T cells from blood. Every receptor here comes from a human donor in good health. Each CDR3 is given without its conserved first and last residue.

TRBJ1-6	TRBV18	ASSPNPDSPLH
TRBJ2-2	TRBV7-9	ASSQDGANTGELF
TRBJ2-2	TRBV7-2	ASSLGSEELF
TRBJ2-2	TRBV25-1	ASSGLAGGPGELF
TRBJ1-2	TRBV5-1	ASSLQVGGYGYT
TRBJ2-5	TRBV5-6	ASSLGSGRGRTQY
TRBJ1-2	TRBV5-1	ASSLMGETGAGYT
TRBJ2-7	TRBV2	ASSEVRAGLSTSYEQY
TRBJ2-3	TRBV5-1	ASSPIGSGSSDTQY
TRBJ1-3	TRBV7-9	ASSPTGNSGNTIY
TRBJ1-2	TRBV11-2	ASSLDLGIRGYT
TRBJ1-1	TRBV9	ASSVGPGGDFMNTEAF
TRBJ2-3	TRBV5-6	ASSYDLPDTQY
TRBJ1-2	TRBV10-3	AISKSGTNYGYT
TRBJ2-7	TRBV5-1	ASSFPRAPYEQY
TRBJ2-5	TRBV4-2	ASSLDRAGSSRETQY
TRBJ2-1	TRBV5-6	ASSFRGALPVNEQF
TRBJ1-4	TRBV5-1	ASSPEGALGGKLF
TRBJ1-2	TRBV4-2	ASSLDRDNPNYGYT
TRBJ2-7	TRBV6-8	ASSRSDSGLLYPGTYEQY